The present entry profiles one T cell receptor beta chain with its context. The method was immunoSEQ multiplex PCR; TCRdb's version includes in-frame clones alone and lacks a portion of them. The profile shows 30,000 to 40,000 clones, 85% to 90% of them singletons. The sample belongs to a study of regulatory dendritic cells for organ transplantation. FACS sorted CD4+ or CD8+ T cells into CD45RA+ naive and CD45RO+ memory. This sequence originates from a human donor in good health. Source material: naive CD4+ T cells from blood. Subset meaning: CD45RA+ naive T cells.

CDR3 sequence reads: CASSIGGTGGTEAFF. The CDR3 DNA reads as TGTGCCAGTAGTATAGGGGGGACAGGTGGCACTGAAGCTTTCTTT. The chain uses TRBV19 and TRBJ1-1; 8 positions agree with TRBD1. V lost 1 base, J lost 4 bases, and 5 bases stayed unmatched. CDR1 is LNHDA and CDR2 is SQIVND in the germline V gene (reference sequence). This CDR3 comprises 15 residues.